Reported below is one T cell receptor (beta chain). Its antigen is as yet unknown. Germline V gives CDR1 SGDLS, CDR2 YYNGEE. The CDR3 spans 16 residues. Beta-chain TCR cDNA was generated via 5'RACE template switching with UMIs. TCRdb reprocessed the 5' RACE reads; each CDR3 protein has one entry and no DNA is given. In total, the table holds roughly 180,000 distinct CDR3 sequences. The entry originates in a study of T cells expressing NK-cell markers. About the research overall: Underlying the TCR beta repertoires were sorted CD3+CD56+NKG2C+, CD3+CD56+NKG2C- and CD3+CD56-NKG2C+ T cells. Seven of the eight sequenced donors were classified as HCMV-seropositive, and one was classified as seronegative. Notes on the study in general: The study found these clonotypes also leading the CD3+CD56-NKG2C+ fraction in a few donors.

The V and J genes are TRBV9 and TRBJ1-1; TCRdb names TRBD1, which stays unverified in the absence of DNA. Material: blood T cells: a sorted CD56 or NKG2C T cell subset, CD4+ or CD8+ T cells, or bulk PBMC T cells (not recorded which). The TCR was taken from a woman aged 18 to 75 in good health. CDR3 amino acids: CASSVGTVLLNTEAFF.